This T cell receptor (beta chain) is from a study of identical twins. Study results and limitations: Fewer insertions characterized abundant cord blood beta clonotypes, whereas memory repertoires showed none. Modeled out-of-frame TCR alpha sharing in monozygotic twins fell below observed levels. Analyses of zero insertions could, in part, be confounded by invariant MAIT and iNKT cells.

Germline assignment: CDR1 WSHSY and CDR2 SAAADI. Losses at the gene ends were 4 bases for V and 6 bases for J; bases not matched to a gene: 5. This CDR3 spans 14 amino acids. This clonotype was observed a single time. What it recognizes is unknown. Donors uniformly comprised healthy Caucasians. TCRdb fed the 5' RACE reads into MiXCR, producing one record per CDR3 protein. The sample has some 1,700,000 distinct CDR3 sequences, about 32% seen once. This rearrangement joins TRBV10-2 to TRBJ2-2, with TRBD1 identical over 7 bases. This TCR was sampled from a newborn girl in good health. The sequenced material came from cord blood. CDR3 bases: TGCGCCAGCAGTGGGACAGGTTATGCCGGGGAGCTGTTTTTT. Residues: CASSGTGYAGELFF.